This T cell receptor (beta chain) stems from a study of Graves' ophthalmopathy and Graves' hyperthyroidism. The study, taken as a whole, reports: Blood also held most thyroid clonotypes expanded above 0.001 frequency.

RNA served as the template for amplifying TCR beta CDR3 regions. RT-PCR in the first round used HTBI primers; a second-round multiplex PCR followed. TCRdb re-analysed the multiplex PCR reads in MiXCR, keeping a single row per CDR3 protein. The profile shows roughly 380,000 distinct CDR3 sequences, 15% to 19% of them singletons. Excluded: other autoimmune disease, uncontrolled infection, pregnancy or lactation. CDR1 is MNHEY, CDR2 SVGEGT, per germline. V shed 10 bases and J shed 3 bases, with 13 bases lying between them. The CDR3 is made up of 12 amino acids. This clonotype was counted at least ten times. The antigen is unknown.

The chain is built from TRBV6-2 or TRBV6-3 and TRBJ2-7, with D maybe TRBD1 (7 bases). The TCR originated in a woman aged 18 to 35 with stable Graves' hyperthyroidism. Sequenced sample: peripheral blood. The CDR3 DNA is TGTGCCATCGGGAGACAGGGCTACGAGCAGTACTTC. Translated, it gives CAIGRQGYEQYF.